The 26 T cell receptor beta chains given below trace back to one sample, sequenced in a study of Ad26.COV2.S vaccination and SARS-CoV-2 variants. Treatment defined: over 15 received Ad26.COV2.S at low or high dose, single or two shots; 5 received placebo; per-sample allocation not given. Samples were taken on day 63 after the first vaccine or placebo injection. Sequencing used immunoSEQ multiplex PCR; TCRdb keeps in-frame clones, though not all of them. The repertoire holds about half a million clones, with around 89% as singletons. The sample in question was peripheral blood, obtained in a trial of Ad26.COV2.S vaccine versus placebo. These receptors were taken from a person aged 18-65 years who received the Ad26.COV2.S COVID-19 vaccine or a placebo.

The CDR3 DNA is TGTGCCAGCAGAAAGACAGCAAACTATGGCTACACCTTC. Encoded protein: CASRKTANYGYTF. This chain links TRBV28 with TRBJ1-2, with D perhaps TRBD1 (5 bases). V was trimmed by 6 bases and J by 2 bases, leaving 10 bases between them. This CDR3 contains 13 residues. Looked up from germline, CDR1 is MDHEN and CDR2 is SYDVKM.

The chain uses TRBV5-4 and TRBJ1-1, with D hard to call. CDR1 SGHNT and CDR2 YYREEE come from the germline V gene (reference sequence). V was clipped by 3 bases and J by 1 base, with 4 bases between them. There are 12 residues in the CDR3. CDR3 in amino acids: CASSWPNTEAFF. DNA of the CDR3: TGTGCCAGCAGCTGGCCGAACACTGAAGCTTTCTTT.

J is TRBJ1-4 and V is TRBV6-6; a weak D match, TRBD1 (5 bases). Trimming took 4 bases from V and 0 from J, leaving 9 bases between them. The CDR3 has 15 amino acids. Germline lookup yields CDR1 MNHNY and CDR2 SVGAGI (reference sequence). CDR3 in amino acids: CASSWQGSTNEKLFF. The DNA of the CDR3 is TGTGCCAGCAGTTGGCAGGGATCAACTAATGAAAAACTGTTTTTT.

The chain carries TRBV15 and TRBJ1-1, with D possibly TRBD1 on 5 matching bases. Per germline, CDR1 LNHNV and CDR2 YYDKDF (reference sequence). The V end lost 0 bases, the J end lost 0 bases, and 8 bases lay between the germline ends. This CDR3 contains 15 residues. CDR3 bases: TGTGCCACCAGCAGAGAGGGGGAGATGAACACTGAAGCTTTCTTT. As protein: CATSREGEMNTEAFF.

The chain employs TRBV19 and TRBJ2-1; D gene uncertain. The CDR3 loop spans 15 amino acids. Germline-derived CDR1 and CDR2 are LNHDA and SQIVND (reference sequence). The germline V and J ends were trimmed by 5 bases and 5 bases, with 16 bases remaining between them. In DNA, the CDR3 is TGTGCCAGTAGTCCCCGTAGTCCGCCGAACAATGAGCAGTTCTTC. It specifies CASSPRSPPNNEQFF.

This sequence joins TRBV9 and TRBJ2-1; 9 positions agree with TRBD2. V lost 4 bases, J lost 2 bases, and 4 bases stayed unmatched. Germline V lookup: CDR1 SGDLS, CDR2 YYNGEE. CDR3 length equals 15 residues. The CDR3 protein is CASSPGGGAYNEQFF. DNA of the CDR3: TGTGCCAGCAGCCCCGGCGGGGGGGCCTACAATGAGCAGTTCTTC.

The CDR3 DNA is TGTGCCAGCAGCTCAGCGTGGGGGCCCTACGAGCAGTACTTC. It encodes CASSSAWGPYEQYF. The chain uses TRBV7-2 and TRBJ2-7; a possible D gene is TRBD1 (6 bases). V gave up 4 bases and J gave up 2 bases, with 12 bases separating them. Germline V gives CDR1 SGHTA, CDR2 FQGNSA. This CDR3 comprises 14 residues.

V is TRBV6-1 and J is TRBJ1-5; 8 nucleotides agree with TRBD1. Losses at the gene ends were 2 bases for V and 4 bases for J; bases not matched to a gene: 4. There are 15 residues in the CDR3. Per germline, CDR1 MNHNS and CDR2 SASEGT. The CDR3 sequence is CASSELTGGNQPQHF. The CDR3 bases are TGTGCCAGCAGTGAACTAACAGGGGGAAATCAGCCCCAGCATTTT.

V usage is TRBV11-2 and J usage is TRBJ1-2, with TRBD1 matching over 8 bases. Per the germline V gene, CDR1 is SGHAT and CDR2 is FQNNGV. This CDR3 is 18 amino acids long. V gave up 2 bases and J gave up 4 bases; unmatched junction bases: 15. CDR3 DNA sequence: TGTGCCAGCAGCTTACGAGACAGGGGCTTGGGGTTTGCCTATGGCTACACCTTC. Protein: CASSLRDRGLGFAYGYTF. Together with reference TRBV11-2 and TRBJ1-2, the CDR3 gives the full variable domain: EAGVAQSPRYKIIEKRQSVAFWCNPISGHATLYWYQQILGQGPKLLIQFQNNGVVDDSQLPKDRFSAERLKGVDSTLKIQPAKLEDSAVYLCASSLRDRGLGFAYGYTFGSGTRLTVV.

This sequence joins TRBV6-4 and TRBJ2-3; 7 bases line up with TRBD1. The J segment lost 0 bases and the V segment lost 6 bases, leaving 3 bases of the junction unmatched. The CDR3 spans 14 residues. Germline CDR1 MRHNA, CDR2 SNTAGT. The CDR3 DNA sequence: TGTGCCAGCAGCCGGGACAGCAGCACAGATACGCAGTATTTT. Translated: CASSRDSSTDTQYF.

The CDR3 loop reads CASSYSGTGGHNEQFF. Here the CDR3 DNA reads TGTGCCAGCAGTTACTCCGGGACAGGAGGGCACAATGAGCAGTTCTTC. V is TRBV6-5 and J is TRBJ2-1, with 8 bases fitting TRBD1. The V segment lost 0 bases and the J segment 5 bases; nucleotides outside the gene matches: 6. Germline assignment: CDR1 MNHEY and CDR2 SVGAGI. The length of the CDR3 is 16 residues.

The rearrangement joins TRBV7-2 to TRBJ1-5; TRBD1 might be the D (5 bases). Germline V lookup: CDR1 SGHTA, CDR2 FQGNSA. The V end lost 0 bases, the J end lost 6 bases, and 12 bases lay between the germline ends. The CDR3 sequence is 15 residues long. Here the CDR3 DNA reads TGTGCCAGCAGCTTAGCCGGCAGGGTTGCTCAGCCCCAGCATTTT. Its protein is CASSLAGRVAQPQHF.

This chain connects TRBV28 to TRBJ1-4; no clear D. CDR3 length: 15 residues. Germline CDR1 MDHEN, CDR2 SYDVKM. Trimming removed 5 bases at V and 3 bases at J, with 13 bases between. The CDR3, as DNA: TGTGCCAGCAGTATACCCCGCAAAGCTAATGAAAAACTGTTTTTT. Its translation: CASSIPRKANEKLFF.

The rearrangement joins TRBV6-6 to TRBJ2-7, with D tentatively TRBD2 (6 bases). V was cut by 4 bases and J by 2 bases, with 9 bases left in between. Germline loops: CDR1 MNHNY, CDR2 SVGAGI (reference sequence). There are 13 residues in the CDR3. The chain's CDR3 is CASSSRLAYEQYF. CDR3 in DNA: TGTGCCAGCAGTTCGAGACTAGCCTACGAGCAGTACTTC.

This chain links TRBV5-4 with TRBJ1-1; D is possibly TRBD1 (5 bases). Germline V gene lookup returns CDR1 SGHNT and CDR2 YYREEE (reference sequence). Trimming removed 2 bases from V and 8 bases from J, with 13 bases in between. There are 13 residues in the CDR3. CDR3 sequence: CASSFPGPTEAFF. The CDR3 nucleotides read TGTGCCAGCAGCTTCCCGGGACCGACAGAAGCTTTCTTT.

The CDR3 sequence is CAWRLAGESGELFF. Written as DNA, the CDR3 is TGTGCCTGGAGGCTAGCGGGAGAGTCCGGGGAGCTGTTTTTT. This rearrangement joins TRBV30 to TRBJ2-2; 10 positions match TRBD2. There are 14 residues in the CDR3. CDR1 and CDR2 from the germline V gene are GTSNPN and SVGIG (reference sequence). V gave up 3 bases and J gave up 6 bases; unmatched junction bases: 4.

V is TRBV28 and J is TRBJ2-2; D is ambiguous. The germline gives CDR1 MDHEN, CDR2 SYDVKM. The ends were cut back, 5 bases at V and 9 bases at J, with 7 bases in the middle. The CDR3 extends over 11 amino acids. The CDR3 region is CASSPGRELFF. The CDR3 nucleotides read TGTGCCAGCAGTCCTGGCAGGGAGCTGTTTTTT.

In its sample, this clone was seen once. The rearrangement links TRBV5-1 to TRBJ2-5; D is unresolved. Germline V CDR1 and CDR2: SGHRS, YFSETQ. The ends were cut back, 0 bases at V and 1 base at J, with 10 bases in the middle. The CDR3 has 15 residues. CDR3 sequence (DNA): TGCGCCAGCAGCTTGGGAGCCAACATCCAAGAGACCCAGTACTTC. Its translation is CASSLGANIQETQYF. Supplemented by reference TRBV5-1 and TRBJ2-5, the full variable domain reads KAGVTQTPRYLIKTRGQQVTLSCSPISGHRSVSWYQQTPGQGLQFLFEYFSETQRNKGNFPGRFSGRQFSNSRSEMNVSTLELGDSALYLCASSLGANIQETQYFGPGTRLLVL.

This chain's CDR3 is CASSLGGVENEQYF. CDR3 DNA sequence: TGTGCCAGCAGCTTAGGTGGTGTCGAGAACGAGCAGTACTTC. The chain uses TRBV11-2 and TRBJ2-7; D is undetermined. The length of the CDR3 is 14 residues. Germline V gene lookup returns CDR1 SGHAT and CDR2 FQNNGV. Trimming pared 1 base from V and 5 bases from J, leaving 12 bases between.

Comment on this clone: At the DNA level, this CDR3 is encoded by other sequences in the same sample as well. This chain links TRBV9 with TRBJ2-3; D gene uncertain. V lost 2 bases and J 1 base, leaving 5 bases between the germline ends. CDR3 length: 13 amino acids. The V gene's germline CDR1 is SGDLS and CDR2 YYNGEE. The CDR3 coding sequence is TGTGCCAGCAGCGTTGGGGGCACAGATACGCAGTATTTT. It encodes CASSVGGTDTQYF.

The chain joins TRBV27 to TRBJ1-6; D not resolved. There are 13 residues in the CDR3. V was cut by 7 bases and J by 0 bases, with 4 bases left in between. Germline V gene lookup returns CDR1 MNHEY and CDR2 SMNVEV (reference sequence). CDR3 bases: TGTGCCAGCACCCCCTCCTATAATTCACCCCTCCACTTT. Its protein product is CASTPSYNSPLHF.

This chain uses TRBV7-8 with TRBJ2-7; D could derive from TRBD1 or TRBD2 (5 bases each). Trimming took off 5 bases at V and 6 bases at J, with 17 bases between the two ends. Germline V gene lookup returns CDR1 SGHVS and CDR2 FQNEAQ. The CDR3 has 14 amino acids. The DNA for the CDR3 is TGTGCCAGCAGCAGTCGGGACGGATCCCGCGAGCAGTACTTC. Encoded protein: CASSSRDGSREQYF.

The chain recombines TRBV4-3 with TRBJ1-1; TRBD1 is a possible D gene (5 bases). The CDR3 contains 15 residues. V was pared by 1 base and J by 7 bases, with 16 bases between. CDR1 and CDR2 (germline): LGHNA, YSLEER. In DNA, the CDR3 is TGCGCCAGCAGCCAAGTTGGTGCAGGGCAGAATGAAGCTTTCTTT. This codes for CASSQVGAGQNEAFF.

The chain has TRBV7-9 and TRBJ1-2; D is ambiguous. This CDR3 is built from 19 residues. Trimming cost V 5 bases and J 1 base, with 26 bases left between them. Germline CDR1 and CDR2: SEHNR and FQNEAQ (reference sequence). This CDR3 is CASSLVMRKADRDNYGYTF. CDR3 in DNA: TGTGCCAGCAGCCTAGTGATGCGAAAGGCGGACCGAGATAACTATGGCTACACCTTC. The full variable domain, its missing parts supplied by reference TRBV7-9 and TRBJ1-2, is DTGVSQNPRHKITKRGQNVTFRCDPISEHNRLYWYRQTLGQGPEFLTYFQNEAQLEKSRLLSDRFSAERPKGSFSTLEIQRTEQGDSAMYLCASSLVMRKADRDNYGYTFGSGTRLTVV.

The V gene is TRBV11-2, the J gene TRBJ2-5, with 8 positions matching TRBD1. There are 17 residues in the CDR3. From germline, CDR1 is SGHAT and CDR2 FQNNGV. V shed 4 bases and J 4 bases; nucleotides not matched to a gene: 14. CDR3 sequence (DNA): TGTGCCAGCAGCTGGGGGCAGGGGGCTAAAGTGGGAGAGACCCAGTACTTC. Residues: CASSWGQGAKVGETQYF. The full variable domain, with the rest looked up from reference TRBV11-2 and TRBJ2-5, is EAGVAQSPRYKIIEKRQSVAFWCNPISGHATLYWYQQILGQGPKLLIQFQNNGVVDDSQLPKDRFSAERLKGVDSTLKIQPAKLEDSAVYLCASSWGQGAKVGETQYFGPGTRLLVL.

This chain joins TRBV12-3 or TRBV12-4 and TRBJ1-2; 7 bases align to TRBD1. Trimming removed 11 bases from V and 4 bases from J; junction bases left unmatched: 10. The CDR3 is 13 amino acids. The chain's CDR3 is CAPHRDRAYGYTF. The CDR3 DNA reads TGTGCCCCCCACCGAGACAGGGCCTATGGCTACACCTTC.